In this sample, the clone carrying this T cell receptor (beta chain) turned up once. At least 6 million PBMCs were isolated per sample. This sample was taken from a study of blood T cells in healthy people across ages. The CDR3 covers 16 residues. Germline lookup yields CDR1 ENHRY and CDR2 SYGVKD. V lost 4 bases and J 4 bases, leaving 19 bases between the germline ends. Alongside a J-beta primer mix, a sample-barcoded 5' primer served in a second PCR lasting roughly 6 to 11 cycles. TCRdb processed the 5' RACE reads anew with MiXCR; each CDR3 protein has one entry. The table shows a few hundred thousand distinct CDR3 sequences, with about a quarter occurring only once. The same specimen was also included in a second study, on T cells of mothers and their children. As reported in that work: Not a single persistent microchimeric T cell clone was detected.

The gene calls are TRBV10-3 and TRBJ1-2; D call uncertain. This clonotype originated in a boy younger than 10 in good health. Sequenced material: blood. CDR3 DNA: TGTGCCATCAGTGGAGAAGGGCCTGCCGGGAGCTATGGCTACACCTTC. Translation gives CAISGEGPAGSYGYTF.